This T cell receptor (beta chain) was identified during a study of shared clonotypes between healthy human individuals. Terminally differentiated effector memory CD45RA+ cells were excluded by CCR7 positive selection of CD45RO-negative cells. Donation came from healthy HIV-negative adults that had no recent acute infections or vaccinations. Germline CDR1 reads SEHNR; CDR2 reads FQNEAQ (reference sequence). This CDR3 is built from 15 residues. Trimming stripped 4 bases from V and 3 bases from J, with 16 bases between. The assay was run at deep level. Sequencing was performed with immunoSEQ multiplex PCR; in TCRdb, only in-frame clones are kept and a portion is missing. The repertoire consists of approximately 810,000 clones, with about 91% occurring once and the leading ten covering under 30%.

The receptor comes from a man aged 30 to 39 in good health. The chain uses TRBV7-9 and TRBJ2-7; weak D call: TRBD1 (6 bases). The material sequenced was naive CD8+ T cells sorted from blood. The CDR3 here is CASSSGQSTFYEQYF. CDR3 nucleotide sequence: TGTGCCAGCAGCTCCGGACAGTCCACATTCTACGAGCAGTACTTC.